The 21 T cell receptor beta chains reported below all come from one sample, sequenced in a study of CD8+CD57+ T cells in acquired aplastic anemia. Profiling that covered TCR beta VDJ and CDR3 relied on genomic DNA as its template. TCRdb re-derived calls from the reads in MiXCR, one entry per CDR3 protein. The data contain 200,000 to 300,000 distinct CDR3 sequences, around 46% of them seen just once; the ten biggest clones take up over 7.5%. The sequenced patients had an expansion of CD8+CD57+ cells seen by flow cytometry. Input material: sorted CD4+, CD8+, or CD8+CD57+ T cells (not recorded which) from PBMCs. Every receptor here comes from a human donor with aplastic anemia.

This chain links TRBV19 with TRBJ1-4; the match to TRBD1 covers 8 bases. V lost 8 bases to trimming and J lost 8 bases; unmatched junction nucleotides: 4. Germline V CDR1 and CDR2: LNHDA, SQIVND (reference sequence). The CDR3 extends over 12 amino acids. The CDR3 sequence is CASRWDREKLFF. CDR3 DNA sequence: TGTGCCAGTCGGTGGGACAGGGAAAAACTGTTTTTT.

This clonotype was seen repeatedly, ten times or more. This chain links TRBV10-3 with TRBJ1-5; the D gene is possibly TRBD1 (5 bases). Germline CDR1 is ENHRY and CDR2 is SYGVKD. V was trimmed by 2 bases and J by 5 bases, leaving 16 bases between them. The CDR3 sequence is 16 residues long. CDR3 nucleotides: TGTGCCATCAGTGAGAGGGGCCCATCCCAGCATCAGCCCCAGCATTTT. Translated: CAISERGPSQHQPQHF.

The chain links TRBV10-3 to TRBJ1-1; no definite D call. Germline V gene lookup returns CDR1 ENHRY and CDR2 SYGVKD. The CDR3 extends over 14 amino acids. The germline V and J ends were trimmed by 6 bases and 0 bases, with 11 bases remaining between them. CDR3 region: CAISSLEMNTEAFF. The CDR3 DNA reads as TGTGCCATCAGCTCACTCGAGATGAACACTGAAGCTTTCTTT.

With regard to this clonotype: This may arise from a read error, as a much more abundant clone is one base away. The V call is TRBV4-1, the J call TRBJ2-7; TRBD1 matches at 7 bases. The V gene's germline CDR1 is MGHRA and CDR2 YSYEKL. The CDR3 runs 13 residues. CDR3 sequence reads: CASSPNRGREQHF. The CDR3 DNA reads as TGCGCCAGCAGCCCGAACAGGGGAAGAGAGCAGCACTTC.

This clonotype was recorded only once. This could be a read error, since a much larger clone is one nucleotide away. The V gene is TRBV4-1, the J gene TRBJ2-7; possibly TRBD2 for D (5 bases). This CDR3 has 11 residues. From germline, CDR1 is MGHRA and CDR2 YSYEKL. The CDR3 spells CVSSYREEQYF. In nucleotides, the CDR3 is TGCGTCAGCAGTTATAGGGAGGAGCAGTACTTC.

This clonotype appeared many times. CDR3 region: CASSPDGSVHEQYF. The CDR3 DNA is TGTGCCAGCAGTCCGGACGGATCAGTCCACGAGCAGTACTTC. V usage is TRBV9 and J usage is TRBJ2-7; no firm D call. Trimming removed 5 bases from V and 5 bases from J, with 17 bases in between. Looked up from germline, CDR1 is SGDLS and CDR2 is YYNGEE. The CDR3 length is 14 residues.

This clonotype showed up many times. This sequence joins TRBV6-1 and TRBJ2-1; D gene unclear. The CDR3 loop spans 10 amino acids. V was trimmed by 6 bases and J by 14 bases, leaving 11 bases between them. Germline loops: CDR1 MNHNS, CDR2 SASEGT. The CDR3 region has the DNA TGTGCCAGCAGGACCTGGTTGGAGTTCTTC. As protein: CASRTWLEFF.

The V and J genes are TRBV10-2 and TRBJ1-4, with D possibly being TRBD1 (5 bases). Trimming shortened V by 6 bases and J by 8 bases, and 13 bases separated the two germline ends. Looked up from germline, CDR1 is WSHSY and CDR2 is SAAADI. This CDR3 comprises 13 residues. CDR3 DNA: TGCGCCAGCAGAGAAGCGGGGCACGAAAAACTGTTTTTT. Translated, it gives CASREAGHEKLFF.

This chain connects TRBV5-4 to TRBJ1-5; D is unclear. Deletions cut 5 bases from V and 1 base from J, with 16 bases between. CDR1 and CDR2 from the germline V gene are SGHNT and YYREEE (reference sequence). This CDR3 has 16 amino acids. DNA for the CDR3: TGTGCCAGCAGACACCCGGACCAGTGGAGCAATCAGCCCCAGCATTTT. Translated: CASRHPDQWSNQPQHF. The entire variable domain, with the rest obtained from reference TRBV5-4 and TRBJ1-5, is as follows: ETGVTQSPTHLIKTRGQQVTLRCSSQSGHNTVSWYQQALGQGPQFIFQYYREEENGRGNFPPRFSGLQFPNYSSELNVNALELDDSALYLCASRHPDQWSNQPQHFGDGTRLSIL.

In DNA form, the CDR3 reads TGTGCCAGCATCGTCGGAGCGGGAGTCTCCTACGAGCAGTACTTC. Translated: CASIVGAGVSYEQYF. V and J are TRBV2 and TRBJ2-7, with TRBD2 matching over 8 bases. Trimming at V came to 7 bases and at J to 0 bases, leaving 8 bases not matched to a gene. Germline CDR1 is SNHLY and CDR2 is FYNNEI. The length of the CDR3 is 15 residues.

The V and J genes are TRBV29-1 and TRBJ2-3; either TRBD1 or TRBD2 may fit D (5 bases each). Trimming pared 7 bases from V and 0 bases from J, leaving 11 bases between. CDR3 size: 13 residues. The germline V gene encodes CDR1 SQVTM and CDR2 ANQGSEA. The CDR3: CSGGGSSTDTQYF. CDR3 coding DNA: TGCAGCGGTGGGGGTTCCAGCACAGATACGCAGTATTTT.

The chain combines TRBV5-1 with TRBJ1-6; tentative D call: TRBD1 (5 bases). CDR1 and CDR2 from the germline V gene are SGHRS and YFSETQ. V dropped 0 bases and J dropped 7 bases, with 11 bases sitting between them. The CDR3 is 15 amino acids. The CDR3 is CASSLESQGNSPLHF. The CDR3 region has the DNA TGCGCCAGCAGCTTGGAGTCCCAGGGAAATTCACCCCTCCACTTT.

The chain is built from TRBV5-8 and TRBJ2-3; no definite D call. The germline gives CDR1 SGHTS, CDR2 YDEGEE. CDR3 length: 16 residues. The V gene lost 7 bases and the J gene lost 1 base, with 19 bases spanning the gap. The CDR3 sequence is CASSPTESWGTDTQYF. In DNA form, the CDR3 reads TGTGCCAGCTCTCCGACCGAGAGTTGGGGCACAGATACGCAGTATTTT.

This clonotype was detected many times. The chain employs TRBV5-5 and TRBJ2-7, with 12 bases that match TRBD2. This CDR3 has 17 residues. The J segment lost 0 bases and the V segment lost 0 bases, leaving 4 bases of the junction unmatched. Germline assignment: CDR1 SGHKS and CDR2 YYEKEE (reference sequence). The CDR3, as DNA: TGTGCCAGCAGCTTGGGACTAGCGGGAGCTAACTCCTACGAGCAGTACTTC. Translation gives CASSLGLAGANSYEQYF. The variable domain in full, completed from reference TRBV5-5 and TRBJ2-7, reads DAGVTQSPTHLIKTRGQQVTLRCSPISGHKSVSWYQQVLGQGPQFIFQYYEKEERGRGNFPDRFSARQFPNYSSELNVNALLLGDSALYLCASSLGLAGANSYEQYFGPGTRLTVT.

The chain joins TRBV29-1 to TRBJ2-1; TRBD2 matches 10 bases. The germline CDR1 and CDR2 sequences are SQVTM and ANQGSEA. J was trimmed by 7 bases and V by 6 bases; bases with no gene match: 9. The CDR3 loop spans 14 amino acids. This CDR3 is CSVGSSGGRNEQFF. DNA of the CDR3: TGCAGCGTAGGATCTAGCGGGGGTCGGAATGAGCAGTTCTTC.

With regard to this clonotype: A single base separates this from a much larger clone, so it may be a read error. The chain carries TRBV9 and TRBJ2-1; 12 bases map to TRBD2. Germline assignment: CDR1 SGDLS and CDR2 YYNGEE. The CDR3 sequence is 15 residues long. The CDR3 DNA sequence: TGTGTCAGCAGGAGTACTAGCGGGGGGTACAATGAGCAGTTCTTC. This gives the protein CVSRSTSGGYNEQFF.

This clonotype was recorded many times. The J gene is TRBJ2-3, the V gene TRBV6-5; 11 bases line up with TRBD2. The V gene's germline CDR1 is MNHEY and CDR2 SVGAGI. CDR3 size: 15 residues. V was clipped by 5 bases and J by 4 bases; unmatched bases: 5. For the CDR3, the DNA is TGTGCCAGCAGTCGATCTAGCGGGGGGCCAGATACGCAGTATTTT. It specifies CASSRSSGGPDTQYF.

The gene calls are TRBV10-3 and TRBJ1-1, with D unclear. The germline CDR1 and CDR2 sequences are ENHRY and SYGVKD. The CDR3 consists of 13 residues. The germline V and J ends were trimmed by 6 bases and 0 bases, with 8 bases remaining between them. CDR3 coding DNA: TGTGCCATCAGGGCGGACCTGAACACTGAAGCTTTCTTT. Amino acids: CAIRADLNTEAFF.

The chain is built from TRBV2 and TRBJ2-7, with a tentative D call TRBD1 (6 bases). The CDR3 is made up of 15 amino acids. V was cut by 2 bases and J by 2 bases, with 13 bases left in between. Germline V lookup: CDR1 SNHLY, CDR2 FYNNEI. The CDR3 loop is CASSEYPGQTYEQYF. The CDR3 bases are TGTGCCAGCAGTGAATACCCCGGACAGACCTACGAGCAGTACTTC.

This sequence joins TRBV25-1 and TRBJ2-5; TRBD1 aligns across 10 bases. V lost 5 bases, J lost 1 base, and 10 bases stayed unmatched. Germline CDR1 and CDR2: MGHDK and SYGVNS. This CDR3 contains 17 residues. The CDR3 DNA reads TGTGCCAGCAGTACACGGACAGGGGGATTATTCCAAGAGACCCAGTACTTC. This gives the protein CASSTRTGGLFQETQYF.

This chain joins TRBV5-1 and TRBJ1-1, with D maybe TRBD1 (5 bases). V lost 2 bases to trimming and J lost 1 base, with 9 bases between them. Germline V gives CDR1 SGHRS, CDR2 YFSETQ. This CDR3 is built from 14 residues. The CDR3: CASSFGTQNTEAFF. The DNA for the CDR3 is TGCGCCAGCAGCTTCGGGACCCAGAACACTGAAGCTTTCTTT.